The TCR beta chain described here comes from a study of T cell clones after liver transplantation. About the research overall: TCRbeta sequencing after a pre-transplant mixed lymphocyte reaction identified graft-donor-reactive clones, later tracked in post-transplant blood. Study-wide points: Compared with third party-reactive sequences, donor-reactive ones declined more, independent of withdrawal success.

About this clone itself: Its cognate antigen is unknown.

Sequenced by immunoSEQ multiplex PCR; TCRdb stores in-frame clones only, minus some. The sample has tens of thousands of clones, 70% to 75% seen once; the top ten hold 15%. Germline V gene data show CDR1 as WNHNN and CDR2 as SYGVQD (reference sequence). V was pared by 6 bases and J by 8 bases, with 5 bases of the junction left unmatched. The CDR3 is 13 amino acids. This sequence originates from a human donor who received a liver transplant. This sequence joins TRBV10-1 and TRBJ1-4, with 8 bases that match TRBD1. The material was CD4+ T cells from blood, obtained before liver transplant. DNA for the CDR3: TGCGCCAGCAGCGGGGGACAGGAAGAAAAACTGTTTTTT. Amino acid sequence: CASSGGQEEKLFF.